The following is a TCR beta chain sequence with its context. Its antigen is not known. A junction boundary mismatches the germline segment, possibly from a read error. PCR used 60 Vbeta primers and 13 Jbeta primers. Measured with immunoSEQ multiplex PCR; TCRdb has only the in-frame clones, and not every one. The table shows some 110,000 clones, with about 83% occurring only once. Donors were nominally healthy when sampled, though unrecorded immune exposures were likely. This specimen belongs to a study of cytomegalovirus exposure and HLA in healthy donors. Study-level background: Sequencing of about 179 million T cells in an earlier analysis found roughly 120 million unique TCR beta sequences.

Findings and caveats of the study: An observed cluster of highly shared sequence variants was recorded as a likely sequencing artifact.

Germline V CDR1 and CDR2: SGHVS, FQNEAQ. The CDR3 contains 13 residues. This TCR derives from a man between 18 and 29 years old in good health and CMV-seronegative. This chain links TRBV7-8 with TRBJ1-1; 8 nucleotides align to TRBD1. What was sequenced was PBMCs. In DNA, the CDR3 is TGTGCCAGCAGCCAAGAGTCCAGGGGGCGCTTCCTTTTT. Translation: CASSQESRGRFLF. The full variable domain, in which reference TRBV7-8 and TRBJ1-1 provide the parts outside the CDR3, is GAGVSQSPRYKVAKRGQDVALRCDPISGHVSLFWYQQALGQGPEFLTYFQNEAQLDKSGLPSDRFFAERPEGSVSTLKIQRTQQEDSAVYLCASSQESRGRFLFGQGTRLTVV.